The rows below give T cell receptor beta chains drawn from one sample of a study of identifying expanded T cells in peripheral blood. Data came from immunoSEQ multiplex PCR; TCRdb stores just in-frame clones and leaves some out. The sample records about 91,000 clones, about 90% being singletons. Material for sequencing was blood. All receptors derive from a person between 18 and 75 years old in good health. The CDR3 runs from the conserved cysteine through the conserved F or W. A D gene is named only where the DNA matches it firmly. Clone size is given for some rows only: seen once, a few or many times, or a class if the clone is expanded.

d_call: TRBD2
j_call: TRBJ2-3
v_call: TRBV4-2
clone_size: NA
cdr3_aa: CASSQGSLAGGDTQYF
cdr3_nt: TGTGCCAGCAGCCAAGGCTCGCTAGCGGGGGGTGACACGCAGTATTTT

d_call: TRBD2
j_call: TRBJ2-1
v_call: TRBV10-2
clone_size: NA
cdr3_aa: CASSELRSGSSSYNEQFF
cdr3_nt: TGCGCCAGCAGTGAGTTGAGAAGCGGGAGTAGCTCCTACAATGAGCAGTTCTTC

d_call: NA
j_call: TRBJ2-5
v_call: TRBV7-3
clone_size: NA
cdr3_aa: CASSPRGGYQETQYF
cdr3_nt: TGTGCCAGCAGCCCCCGGGGCGGTTACCAAGAGACCCAGTACTTC

d_call: TRBD1
j_call: TRBJ1-5
v_call: TRBV19
clone_size: NA
cdr3_aa: CASSRPGQGDQPQHF
cdr3_nt: TGTGCCAGTAGTCGGCCGGGACAGGGGGATCAGCCCCAGCATTTT

d_call: NA
j_call: TRBJ1-1
v_call: TRBV18
clone_size: NA
cdr3_aa: CASSPLGTEAFF
cdr3_nt: TGTGCCAGCTCACCGCTTGGAACTGAAGCTTTCTTT

d_call: NA
j_call: TRBJ1-4
v_call: TRBV6-5
clone_size: NA
cdr3_aa: CASSRQVRNNEKLFF
cdr3_nt: TGTGCCAGCTCACGGCAGGTTCGCAATAATGAAAAACTGTTTTTT

d_call: NA
j_call: TRBJ1-5
v_call: TRBV7-9
clone_size: NA
cdr3_aa: CASSAAGLSNQPQHF
cdr3_nt: TGTGCCAGCAGCGCCGCAGGGCTGAGCAATCAGCCCCAGCATTTT

d_call: TRBD2
j_call: TRBJ2-1
v_call: TRBV7-3
clone_size: NA
cdr3_aa: CASSLEAGSSYNEQFF
cdr3_nt: TGTGCCAGCAGCTTAGAAGCGGGGAGCTCCTACAATGAGCAGTTCTTC

d_call: TRBD1
j_call: TRBJ2-7
v_call: TRBV6-1
clone_size: few
cdr3_aa: CASSVGTGSSYEQYF
cdr3_nt: TGTGCCAGCAGTGTCGGGACAGGTAGCTCCTACGAGCAGTACTTC

d_call: NA
j_call: TRBJ2-1
v_call: TRBV5-1
clone_size: NA
cdr3_aa: CASAGQNEQFF
cdr3_nt: TGCGCCAGCGCGGGACAGAATGAGCAGTTCTTC

d_call: NA
j_call: TRBJ2-1
v_call: TRBV5-1
clone_size: NA
cdr3_aa: CASSLNPTGSYNEQFF
cdr3_nt: TGCGCCAGCAGCTTGAATCCAACGGGGTCCTACAATGAGCAGTTCTTC

d_call: TRBD1
j_call: TRBJ1-1
v_call: TRBV4-2
clone_size: few
cdr3_aa: CASSQEPRGGYTEAFF
cdr3_nt: TGTGCCAGCAGCCAAGAGCCCAGGGGGGGGTACACTGAAGCTTTCTTT

d_call: TRBD2
j_call: TRBJ2-2
v_call: TRBV4-3
clone_size: NA
cdr3_aa: CASSRGTSSGELFF
cdr3_nt: TGCGCCAGCAGCCGGGGGACTAGCAGCGGGGAGCTGTTTTTT

d_call: NA
j_call: TRBJ2-5
v_call: TRBV9
clone_size: NA
cdr3_aa: CASSVGQGGETQYF
cdr3_nt: TGTGCCAGCAGCGTAGGGCAGGGCGGGGAGACCCAGTACTTC

d_call: NA
j_call: TRBJ2-6
v_call: TRBV4-1
clone_size: NA
cdr3_aa: CASSREESGANVLTF
cdr3_nt: TGCGCCAGCAGCCGCGAGGAATCTGGGGCCAACGTCCTGACTTTC

d_call: NA
j_call: TRBJ2-5
v_call: TRBV5-4
clone_size: NA
cdr3_aa: CASSLALQETQYF
cdr3_nt: TGTGCCAGCAGCTTGGCACTACAAGAGACCCAGTACTTC

d_call: NA
j_call: TRBJ1-2
v_call: TRBV19
clone_size: once
cdr3_aa: CASSIVGRPGYTF
cdr3_nt: TGTGCCAGTAGTATAGTTGGCAGGCCTGGCTACACCTTC

d_call: NA
j_call: TRBJ2-6
v_call: TRBV27
clone_size: NA
cdr3_aa: CASSPRAQYSSGANVLTF
cdr3_nt: TGTGCCAGCAGTCCTCGCGCTCAGTACAGCTCTGGGGCCAACGTCCTGACTTTC

d_call: NA
j_call: TRBJ1-3
v_call: TRBV6-6
clone_size: NA
cdr3_aa: CASSYEPLRNTIYF
cdr3_nt: TGTGCCAGCAGTTACGAACCTCTTAGAAACACCATATATTTT

d_call: TRBD1
j_call: TRBJ2-7
v_call: TRBV4-1
clone_size: NA
cdr3_aa: CASSQPRQGYEQYF
cdr3_nt: TGCGCCAGCAGCCAACCAAGACAGGGTTACGAGCAGTACTTC

d_call: TRBD1
j_call: TRBJ2-7
v_call: TRBV27
clone_size: few
cdr3_aa: CASTSGQGGSHEQYF
cdr3_nt: TGTGCCAGCACCAGCGGACAGGGGGGTTCCCACGAGCAGTACTTC

d_call: NA
j_call: TRBJ2-1
v_call: TRBV6-4
clone_size: NA
cdr3_aa: CASSDSTDYNEQFF
cdr3_nt: TGTGCCAGCAGTGACTCGACAGACTACAATGAGCAGTTCTTC

d_call: NA
j_call: TRBJ2-7
v_call: TRBV7-2
clone_size: NA
cdr3_aa: CASSLPTVSYEQYF
cdr3_nt: TGTGCCAGCAGCCTTCCGACAGTCTCCTACGAGCAGTACTTC

d_call: TRBD2
j_call: TRBJ2-1
v_call: TRBV7-2
clone_size: NA
cdr3_aa: CASSLDRGHPGLAWQFF
cdr3_nt: TGTGCCAGCAGCTTAGACCGTGGTCATCCGGGACTAGCCTGGCAGTTCTTC

d_call: TRBD2
j_call: TRBJ2-5
v_call: TRBV4-2
clone_size: NA
cdr3_aa: CASSRTRPGTSGGYQETQYF
cdr3_nt: TGTGCCAGCAGCCGGACTCGACCCGGGACTAGCGGGGGGTACCAAGAGACCCAGTACTTC

d_call: TRBD1
j_call: TRBJ2-3
v_call: TRBV28
clone_size: NA
cdr3_aa: CASSFRGQGVADTQYF
cdr3_nt: TGTGCCAGCAGTTTTAGGGGCCAGGGGGTCGCAGATACGCAGTATTTT

d_call: NA
j_call: TRBJ1-2
v_call: TRBV7-9
clone_size: NA
cdr3_aa: CASSRGVADGYTF
cdr3_nt: TGTGCCAGCAGCCGAGGGGTTGCGGATGGCTACACCTTC

d_call: NA
j_call: TRBJ2-6
v_call: TRBV19
clone_size: NA
cdr3_aa: CASSIGGRAGANVLTF
cdr3_nt: TGTGCCAGTAGTATCGGGGGTCGGGCGGGGGCCAACGTCCTGACTTTC